This T cell receptor beta chain was documented in a study of response to subunit inactivated influenza vaccine. Study-level results: The authors suggested that few new T cells are recruited per seasonal influenza vaccination.

One entry per CDR3 protein results from TCRdb running MiXCR on the RT-PCR reads. The sample has some 500,000 distinct CDR3 sequences, 25% seen once; the top ten hold approximately 2%. Concerning this clonotype: Its specificity is unknown.

The CDR3 spans 19 residues. V and J are TRBV21-1 and TRBJ2-6; TRBD2 reflects the table's D call only, with no check against the DNA. TRBV21-1 is a pseudogene. This sequence was found in a man between 50 and 59 years old who received an inactivated influenza vaccine. Material: CD4+ T cells sorted from PBMCs, obtained around 5 days after vaccination. CDR3 sequence (DNA): TGTGCCAGCAGCACCCGACTTAGCGGGGGAGTATCTGGGGCCAACGTCCTGACTTTC. Translated: CASSTRLSGGVSGANVLTF.